The clone carrying this T cell receptor beta chain was counted a single time. The antigen remains undetermined. Sequencing targeted TCR beta in T cells from blood (CD8+ and CD4+). Healthy donors served as the controls. They were matched for age and sex. RNA, at about 0.45 to 1 ug, was reverse transcribed with random hexamers. TCR beta CDR3 was amplified by immunoSEQ covering 54 Vbeta and 13 Jbeta. MiXCR was run by TCRdb on the immunoSEQ multiplex PCR reads, yielding one entry per CDR3 protein. Of 150,000 to 200,000 distinct CDR3 sequences detected, approximately 94% appear once; the ten largest clones hold 0.1%. This specimen comes from a study of CD8 T cells in Susac syndrome. This CDR3 contains 14 residues. Trimming removed 6 bases from V and 1 base from J, with 15 bases in between. Germline values: CDR1 DFQATT, CDR2 SNEGSKA (reference sequence). Broader study findings: In its TCR sequencing and HLA analysis, the study acknowledged that the number of individuals was relatively small.

The material sequenced was CD4+ T cells from PBMCs. The clonotype was recovered from a human donor in good health. The rearrangement joins TRBV20-1 to TRBJ1-1, with D uncertain. The CDR3 spells CSALPSRRNTEAFF. The CDR3 coding sequence is TGCAGTGCCCTCCCCTCAAGAAGGAACACTGAAGCTTTCTTT.